This TCR beta chain is drawn from a study of OX40 agonist ivuxolimab in advanced cancers. This table comes from immunoSEQ multiplex PCR, and its TCRdb copy is limited to in-frame clones, with some not included. The sample shows approximately 56,000 clones, more than 85% of them seen only once. Study outcomes and limitations: People who partly responded at 0.1-3.0 mg/kg had some of the least clonal expansion seen. Dose levels from 0.1 to 3.0 mg/kg saw CD4+ and CD8+ blood T cells expand clonally by week 6.

Researchers took blood at baseline, on cycle 4 day 1, and on cycle 7 day 1. V shed 4 bases, J shed 1 base, and the junction held 17 bases outside the gene matches. Per the germline V gene, CDR1 is SGHVS and CDR2 is FQNEAQ. CDR3 length: 19 residues. With respect to this clone: What it binds is unknown.

The material was CD4+ or CD8+ T cells sorted from blood, obtained in a trial of the OX40 agonist ivuxolimab. The sequence was obtained from an adult with an advanced solid tumor such as melanoma, head and neck, liver or kidney cancer. The chain combines TRBV7-8 with TRBJ2-7; 9 nucleotides align to TRBD1. The CDR3 DNA is TGTGCCAGCAGCTCGGGGACAGGGCATGATTCCACCTTATCCTACGAGCAGTACTTC. Amino acids: CASSSGTGHDSTLSYEQYF.